Each of the 26 T cell receptor beta chains below was sequenced from the same sample in a study of control samples from healthy donors and cancer patients. Data came from immunoSEQ multiplex PCR; TCRdb stores just in-frame clones and leaves some out. The data hold approximately 100,000 clones, with around 90% observed a single time. The sequencing sample was made of blood. The receptors were sampled from a man in his thirties or forties in good health.

The rearrangement joins TRBV9 to TRBJ2-1, with D hard to call. The V gene lost 0 bases and the J gene lost 1 base, with 14 bases spanning the gap. Germline CDR1 is SGDLS and CDR2 is YYNGEE. This CDR3 comprises 17 residues. Here the CDR3 DNA reads TGTGCCAGCAGCGTAGGTCTTACTCATACATCCTACAATGAGCAGTTCTTC. It specifies CASSVGLTHTSYNEQFF.

As to this clone: The junction differs from germline at one of its ends, possibly a read error. The genes are TRBV5-8 and TRBJ1-6; D not certain. The CDR3 consists of 16 residues. CDR1 and CDR2 (germline): SGHTS, YDEGEE. CDR3 nucleotides: TGTGCCAGCAGCTTGGCCCGAGGCTCCTCTAATTCACCCCTCCACTTT. Translated, it gives CASSLARGSSNSPLHF.

The table lists this clone with a count of one. V is TRBV5-1 and J is TRBJ2-5; 7 nucleotides align to TRBD1. CDR3 length: 14 amino acids. The J segment lost 5 bases and the V segment lost 4 bases, leaving 8 bases of the junction unmatched. Germline V CDR1 and CDR2: SGHRS, YFSETQ. CDR3 protein: CASSPGQPRETQYF. DNA of the CDR3: TGCGCCAGCAGCCCGGGACAGCCTCGGGAGACCCAGTACTTC.

DNA for the CDR3: TGTGCCACCAGAACTTCCCGGACAGAGAGCTCCTACGAGCAGTACTTC. Amino acid sequence: CATRTSRTESSYEQYF. V gene TRBV24-1 combines with J gene TRBJ2-7; maybe TRBD1 (6 bases). V was pared by 7 bases and J by 0 bases, with 18 bases between. Germline V gene data show CDR1 as KGHDR and CDR2 as SFDVKD. The CDR3 covers 16 residues.

The J gene is TRBJ1-6, the V gene TRBV30, with 7 bases identical to TRBD1. CDR3 length: 13 residues. CDR1 GTSNPN and CDR2 SVGIG come from the germline V gene (reference sequence). Unmatched junction bases numbered 3, after V lost 4 bases and J lost 6 bases. The CDR3 loop reads CAWTGTVNSPLHF. CDR3 DNA: TGTGCCTGGACCGGGACAGTTAATTCACCCCTCCACTTT.

The chain uses TRBV6-5 and TRBJ1-1, with unresolved D. The CDR3 has 15 residues. CDR1 and CDR2 from the germline V gene are MNHEY and SVGAGI. The V end lost 0 bases, the J end lost 3 bases, and 11 bases lay between the germline ends. CDR3 DNA sequence: TGTGCCAGCAGTTACTCGATAATCCTCGACACTGAAGCTTTCTTT. It is translated as CASSYSIILDTEAFF.

The J gene is TRBJ2-7, the V gene TRBV4-1; TRBD2 matches 13 bases. The V segment lost 5 bases and the J segment 2 bases; nucleotides outside the gene matches: 3. This CDR3 region has 15 residues. Germline V gene data show CDR1 as MGHRA and CDR2 as YSYEKL. The chain's CDR3 is CASSDGTSGAYEQYF. CDR3 coding DNA: TGCGCCAGCAGCGATGGGACTAGCGGGGCCTACGAGCAGTACTTC.

The chain uses TRBV11-3 and TRBJ2-7; TRBD2 matches at 9 bases. Trimming at V came to 5 bases and at J to 10 bases, leaving 12 bases not matched to a gene. Germline CDR1 is SGHNT and CDR2 is YENEEA. The CDR3 runs to 14 residues. CDR3 sequence reads: CASSNRWGLATQYF. DNA for the CDR3: TGTGCCAGCAGCAACAGGTGGGGACTAGCAACACAGTACTTC.

This sequence joins TRBV11-2 and TRBJ2-1; 7 nucleotides line up with TRBD1. Looked up from germline, CDR1 is SGHAT and CDR2 is FQNNGV. There are 17 residues in the CDR3. After removal of 3 bases from V and 4 bases from J, the junction contained 12 bases not matched to a gene. The chain's CDR3 is CASSFLVMPGGYNEQFF. CDR3 DNA: TGTGCCAGCAGCTTCCTTGTAATGCCAGGGGGATACAATGAGCAGTTCTTC.

The CDR3 protein is CASSETSYDTQYF. CDR3 coding DNA: TGTGCCAGCAGTGAGACTAGTTACGATACGCAGTATTTT. The rearrangement uses TRBV2 and TRBJ2-3; a possible D gene is TRBD2 (6 bases). V dropped 3 bases and J dropped 6 bases, with 10 bases sitting between them. This CDR3 contains 13 residues. The germline gives CDR1 SNHLY, CDR2 FYNNEI. Based on the CDR3 plus reference TRBV2 and TRBJ2-3, the full variable domain is EPEVTQTPSHQVTQMGQEVILRCVPISNHLYFYWYRQILGQKVEFLVSFYNNEISEKSEIFDDQFSVERPDGSNFTLKIRSTKLEDSAMYFCASSETSYDTQYFGPGTRLTVL.

This chain joins TRBV15 and TRBJ2-7; 8 positions match TRBD1. CDR1 and CDR2 (germline): LNHNV, YYDKDF (reference sequence). The CDR3 runs to 14 residues. The J segment lost 6 bases and the V segment lost 2 bases, leaving 6 bases of the junction unmatched. This CDR3 is CATSRLKTGGEQYF. The CDR3 DNA reads TGTGCCACCAGCAGACTAAAAACAGGGGGCGAGCAGTACTTC.

The J gene is TRBJ2-5, the V gene TRBV29-1; tentatively, D is TRBD2 (5 bases). V shed 2 bases and J shed 4 bases, with 11 bases lying between them. The CDR3 spans 13 residues. CDR1 SQVTM and CDR2 ANQGSEA come from the germline V gene. The CDR3 loop is CSVELYSGETQYF. The CDR3 DNA follows: TGCAGCGTTGAACTATACAGCGGAGAGACCCAGTACTTC.

This rearrangement joins TRBV16 to TRBJ1-3; no clear D. This CDR3 has 14 amino acids. Germline CDR1 is KGHSY and CDR2 is FQNENV. Trimming left V 4 bases short and J 0 bases short, with 7 bases between. CDR3: CASSRQVSGNTIYF. The CDR3 DNA reads TGTGCCAGCAGCCGCCAGGTCTCTGGAAACACCATATATTTT.

The J gene is TRBJ1-5, the V gene TRBV2; D is perhaps TRBD1 (5 bases). Germline loops: CDR1 SNHLY, CDR2 FYNNEI. Trimming removed 7 bases at V and 6 bases at J, with 16 bases between. CDR3 length: 14 residues. CDR3: CASTIVDQGQPQHF. DNA of the CDR3: TGTGCCAGCACCATTGTCGATCAGGGTCAGCCCCAGCATTTT.

The chain joins TRBV23-1 to TRBJ1-6; D uncertain. TRBV23-1 is identified as an open reading frame with a role that is uncertain. The CDR3 runs 13 residues. With 3 bases removed from V and 3 bases from J, the gap between germline ends came to 3 bases. The DNA of the CDR3 is TGCGCCAGCAGTCACAACTATAATTCACCCCTCCACTTT. Translating gives CASSHNYNSPLHF.

This chain connects TRBV5-4 to TRBJ2-7, with 9 bases that match TRBD1. J was trimmed by 4 bases and V by 2 bases; bases with no gene match: 10. This CDR3 spans 16 amino acids. From germline, CDR1 is SGHNT and CDR2 YYREEE (reference sequence). CDR3 in amino acids: CASSFGTGTGLYEQYF. CDR3 in DNA: TGTGCCAGCAGCTTCGGTACTGGGACAGGGTTATACGAGCAGTACTTC. The full variable domain, its missing parts supplied by reference TRBV5-4 and TRBJ2-7, is ETGVTQSPTHLIKTRGQQVTLRCSSQSGHNTVSWYQQALGQGPQFIFQYYREEENGRGNFPPRFSGLQFPNYSSELNVNALELDDSALYLCASSFGTGTGLYEQYFGPGTRLTVT.

This chain uses TRBV10-3 with TRBJ2-2, with 7 bases identical to TRBD1. The CDR3 is made up of 14 amino acids. Germline trimming cut 6 bases from V and 2 bases from J; bases unmatched to any gene: 3. CDR1 is ENHRY, CDR2 SYGVKD, per germline. The chain's CDR3 is CAIRDRPNTGELFF. The CDR3 coding sequence is TGTGCCATCAGGGACAGGCCTAACACCGGGGAGCTGTTTTTT.

This chain uses TRBV6-5 with TRBJ2-2; D might be TRBD1 (5 bases). The germline CDR1 and CDR2 sequences are MNHEY and SVGAGI. The CDR3 runs to 13 residues. V lost 6 bases and J 1 base, leaving 6 bases between the germline ends. The CDR3 DNA follows: TGTGCCAGCAGCGACAGGAACACCGGGGAGCTGTTTTTT. Translation gives CASSDRNTGELFF.

V usage is TRBV7-2 and J usage is TRBJ2-1, with TRBD1 matching over 9 bases. The V gene's germline CDR1 is SGHTA and CDR2 FQGNSA. Trimming cost V 0 bases and J 7 bases; bases outside gene matches: 7. CDR3 length: 16 amino acids. CDR3 DNA: TGTGCCAGCAGCTTAGCCCCGGGACAGGGTTTTAATGAGCAGTTCTTC. It is translated as CASSLAPGQGFNEQFF.

The chain has TRBV5-4 and TRBJ2-1, with D possibly matching TRBD1 (5 bases). The V and J ends lost 0 bases and 6 bases respectively, with 10 bases between them. Germline V gene data show CDR1 as SGHNT and CDR2 as YYREEE (reference sequence). The CDR3 runs 14 residues. CDR3 in DNA: TGTGCCAGCAGCTTGGAGATCAGGGTCAATGAGCAGTTCTTC. Amino acid sequence: CASSLEIRVNEQFF. The full variable domain, completed using reference TRBV5-4 and TRBJ2-1, is ETGVTQSPTHLIKTRGQQVTLRCSSQSGHNTVSWYQQALGQGPQFIFQYYREEENGRGNFPPRFSGLQFPNYSSELNVNALELDDSALYLCASSLEIRVNEQFFGPGTRLTVL.

The CDR3 spells CASRGTVWTQYF. The DNA of the CDR3 is TGTGCCAGCAGGGGGACAGTTTGGACCCAGTACTTC. This chain uses TRBV2 with TRBJ2-5, with 7 bases aligning to TRBD1. The CDR3 runs 12 residues. Trimming at V came to 6 bases and at J to 7 bases, leaving 5 bases not matched to a gene. Germline V gene lookup returns CDR1 SNHLY and CDR2 FYNNEI.

Concerning this clone itself: Other DNA sequences in this specimen translate into the identical CDR3. The J gene is TRBJ2-2, the V gene TRBV30; possibly TRBD1 or TRBD2 for D (6 bases each). The CDR3 spans 14 residues. V lost 3 bases, J lost 1 base, and 9 bases lay in between. Germline CDR1 and CDR2: GTSNPN and SVGIG (reference sequence). In DNA form, the CDR3 reads TGTGCCTGGAGGGGGGGCTTGAACACCGGGGAGCTGTTTTTT. Residues: CAWRGGLNTGELFF.

The V call is TRBV11-3, the J call TRBJ2-1; D not resolved. CDR3 length: 16 amino acids. Trimming stripped 5 bases from V and 2 bases from J, with 16 bases between. CDR1 and CDR2 from the germline V gene are SGHNT and YENEEA. In DNA, the CDR3 is TGTGCCAGCAGCCAGATGACTGGGTCACCCTACAATGAGCAGTTCTTC. As protein: CASSQMTGSPYNEQFF.

The gene calls are TRBV30 and TRBJ1-2; D gene unclear. The V end was cut by 2 bases, the J end by 7 bases, with 8 bases between. Germline CDR1 is GTSNPN and CDR2 is SVGIG (reference sequence). This CDR3 is 11 amino acids long. The CDR3 loop is CAWSTVVGYTF. CDR3 in DNA: TGTGCCTGGAGTACCGTAGTTGGCTACACCTTC.

The chain combines TRBV5-6 with TRBJ1-2, with unresolved D. The CDR3 consists of 14 residues. The ends were cut back, 0 bases at V and 0 bases at J, with 6 bases in the middle. The germline V gene encodes CDR1 SGHDT and CDR2 YYEEEE. The DNA for the CDR3 is TGTGCCAGCAGCTTGGTCTTTGCTAACTATGGCTACACCTTC. This gives the protein CASSLVFANYGYTF.

The rearrangement joins TRBV13 to TRBJ2-1; 11 nucleotides align to TRBD2. Germline V gene sequence: CDR1 PRHDT, CDR2 FYEKMQ (reference sequence). This CDR3 contains 17 residues. The J segment lost 10 bases and the V segment lost 5 bases, leaving 16 bases of the junction unmatched. CDR3 region: CASSPREVAGGSGEQFF. In nucleotides, the CDR3 is TGTGCCAGCAGCCCCCGAGAGGTAGCGGGAGGGTCCGGGGAGCAGTTCTTC. The variable domain in full, with the rest retrieved from reference TRBV13 and TRBJ2-1, is AAGVIQSPRHLIKEKRETATLKCYPIPRHDTVYWYQQGPGQDPQFLISFYEKMQSDKGSIPDRFSAQQFSDYHSELNMSSLELGDSALYFCASSPREVAGGSGEQFFGPGTRLTVL.